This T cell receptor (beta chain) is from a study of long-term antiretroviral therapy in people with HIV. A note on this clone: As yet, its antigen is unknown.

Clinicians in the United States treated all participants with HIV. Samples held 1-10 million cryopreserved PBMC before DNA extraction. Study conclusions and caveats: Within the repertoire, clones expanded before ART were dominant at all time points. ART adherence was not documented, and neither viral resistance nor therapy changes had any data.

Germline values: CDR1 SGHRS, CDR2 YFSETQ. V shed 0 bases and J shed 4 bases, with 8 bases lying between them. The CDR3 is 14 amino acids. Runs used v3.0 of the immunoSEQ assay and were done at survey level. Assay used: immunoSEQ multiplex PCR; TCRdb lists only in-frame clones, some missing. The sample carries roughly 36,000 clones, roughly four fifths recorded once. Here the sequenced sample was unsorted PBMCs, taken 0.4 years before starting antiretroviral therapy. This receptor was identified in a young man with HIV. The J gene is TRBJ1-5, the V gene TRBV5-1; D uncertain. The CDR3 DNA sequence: TGCGCCAGCAGCTTGGTGGGCGGGAATCAGCCCCAGCATTTT. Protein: CASSLVGGNQPQHF.